The next 9 T cell receptor beta chains were all read from a single sample in a study of control samples from healthy donors and cancer patients. Here immunoSEQ multiplex PCR was the method, and the copy in TCRdb shows in-frame clones only, minus some. The table has roughly 90,000 clones, roughly nine tenths seen once. Sequencing used PBMCs. The receptor source for this set is a woman between 45 and 65 years old with colorectal cancer.

The genes are TRBV6-5 and TRBJ1-2; the match to TRBD1 covers 10 bases. Germline trimming cut 6 bases from V and 5 bases from J; bases unmatched to any gene: 3. The CDR3 loop spans 13 amino acids. Per the germline V gene, CDR1 is MNHEY and CDR2 is SVGAGI. The CDR3 bases are TGTGCCAGCAGGCGACAGGGGGCGTATGGCTACACCTTC. Residues: CASRRQGAYGYTF.

The chain joins TRBV28 to TRBJ1-3, with unresolved D. In germline, CDR1 is MDHEN, CDR2 SYDVKM. V lost 8 bases to trimming and J lost 4 bases, with 12 bases between them. The CDR3 runs 13 residues. The CDR3 sequence is CASHKAGGNTIYF. The CDR3 DNA reads as TGTGCCAGCCATAAGGCGGGAGGAAACACCATATATTTT.

J is TRBJ1-2 and V is TRBV30; D is unclear. This CDR3 region has 11 residues. Germline values: CDR1 GTSNPN, CDR2 SVGIG (reference sequence). V lost 2 bases and J 8 bases, leaving 9 bases between the germline ends. The CDR3 DNA sequence: TGTGCCTGGAGTCCCATCTACGGCTACACCTTC. Its translation: CAWSPIYGYTF.

This chain connects TRBV27 to TRBJ1-1; TRBD1 might be the D (5 bases). The CDR3 runs to 14 residues. The germline V gene has CDR1 MNHEY and CDR2 SMNVEV (reference sequence). Trimming removed 3 bases from V and 1 base from J, with 9 bases in between. CDR3 loop: CASSLGVRNTEAFF. For the CDR3, the DNA is TGTGCCAGCAGTTTGGGGGTCCGGAACACTGAAGCTTTCTTT.

This clone was detected once. The chain couples TRBV2 to TRBJ1-4; D gene unclear. The CDR3 spans 15 residues. Germline CDR1 and CDR2: SNHLY and FYNNEI. Trimming removed 6 bases at V and 2 bases at J, with 13 bases between. The chain's CDR3 is CASRPRLGTNEKLFF. DNA of the CDR3: TGTGCCAGCAGGCCTCGACTTGGGACTAATGAAAAACTGTTTTTT.

The CDR3 nucleotides read TGTGCCAGCAGTTTATCCCCAACCACGAGGAATGAGCAGTTCTTC. This codes for CASSLSPTTRNEQFF. The chain links TRBV27 to TRBJ2-1; D is undetermined. From germline, CDR1 is MNHEY and CDR2 SMNVEV (reference sequence). V dropped 0 bases and J dropped 7 bases, with 13 bases sitting between them. The CDR3 has 15 residues.

V and J are TRBV19 and TRBJ1-5, with unresolved D. Trimming left V 3 bases short and J 7 bases short, with 10 bases between. The germline V gene has CDR1 LNHDA and CDR2 SQIVND (reference sequence). The CDR3 is 13 amino acids. CDR3 loop: CASSMTEEQPQHF. CDR3 sequence (DNA): TGTGCCAGTAGTATGACCGAGGAGCAGCCCCAGCATTTT.

The V and J genes are TRBV18 and TRBJ2-6; 7 bases match TRBD2. The V gene's germline CDR1 is KGHSH and CDR2 LQKENI. This CDR3 contains 17 residues. J was trimmed by 1 base and V by 3 bases; bases with no gene match: 6. CDR3 nucleotides: TGTGCCAGCTCACCCCTCTCGGGACTATCTGGGGCCAACGTCCTGACTTTC. Translating gives CASSPLSGLSGANVLTF.

This sequence joins TRBV6-5 and TRBJ1-2, with D perhaps TRBD1 (5 bases). The CDR3 spans 14 residues. Trimming shortened V by 10 bases and J by 0 bases, and 15 bases separated the two germline ends. Germline loops: CDR1 MNHEY, CDR2 SVGAGI. The CDR3 region is CATLTGLSNYGYTF. In DNA, the CDR3 is TGTGCCACCCTAACAGGCCTCTCTAACTATGGCTACACCTTC.